Listed below are T cell receptor beta chains from one sample, sequenced in a study of shared clonotypes between healthy human individuals. Sequencing was performed with immunoSEQ multiplex PCR; in TCRdb, only in-frame clones are kept and a portion is missing. The sample gives 2.5 million or so clones, roughly 92% of which show up once; 0.13% to 0.15% is in the top ten. The source material was naive CD4+ T cells sorted from blood. Receptor source: a man aged 18 to 30 in good health. CDR3s include the opening cysteine and the closing phenylalanine or tryptophan. The D gene is left open where the match is weak. Only some rows state a clone size, as once, few, many or a class for expanded clones.

size,D,V,J,DNA,CDR3
.,.,TRBV11-2,TRBJ1-2,TGTGCCAGCAGCCCCGACAGTTACTATGGCTACACCTTC,CASSPDSYYGYTF
.,.,TRBV18,TRBJ1-4,TGTGCCAGCTCACGGTCTTCTAATGAAAAACTGTTTTTT,CASSRSSNEKLFF
.,.,TRBV18,TRBJ2-2,TGTGCCAGCTCACCACCGGGGGATCTCGGCGGGGAGCTGTTTTTT,CASSPPGDLGGELFF
.,TRBD1,TRBV4-1,TRBJ2-7,TGCGCCAGCAGCCAAGGGCTATGGGACAGGGACAGCGAGCAGTACTTC,CASSQGLWDRDSEQYF
.,.,TRBV11-2,TRBJ2-7,TGTGCCAGCAGCGCTTTCGGGGCGGCTACCTACGAGCAGTACTTC,CASSAFGAATYEQYF
once,.,TRBV6-6,TRBJ2-7,TGTGCCAGCAGTCCACCCGGGACCCTCTCCTACGAGCAGTACTTC,CASSPPGTLSYEQYF
.,.,TRBV18,TRBJ2-7,TGTGCCAGCTCACCCTCCGCAGGATCCTACGAGCAGTACTTC,CASSPSAGSYEQYF
.,TRBD1,TRBV7-2,TRBJ1-1,TGTGCCAGCAGCTTAGGACGGACAGGGAATGAAGCTTTCTTT,CASSLGRTGNEAFF
.,.,TRBV30,TRBJ1-6,TGTGCCTGGAGCGTTGGGGGGGCAGGGTATAATTCACCCCTCCACTTT,CAWSVGGAGYNSPLHF
.,.,TRBV30,TRBJ1-5,TGTGCCTTCCAACCCCGCCTCCATATTCAGGGGAATCAGCCCCAGCATTTT,CAFQPRLHIQGNQPQHF
few,.,TRBV6-1,TRBJ1-1,TGTGCCAGCATCATGAAGCTGAACACTGAAGCTTTCTTT,CASIMKLNTEAFF
.,.,TRBV5-6,TRBJ1-5,TGTGCCAGCAGCGCGTCTCGCAATCAGCCCCAGCATTTT,CASSASRNQPQHF
.,.,TRBV7-3,TRBJ1-2,TGTGCCAGCAGCTTTAAGGCCCTCTCGGTCTATGGCTACACCTTC,CASSFKALSVYGYTF
.,.,TRBV7-2,TRBJ2-4,TGTGCCAGCAGCTTAAACCGGGACAACATTCAGTACTTC,CASSLNRDNIQYF
.,TRBD1,TRBV27,TRBJ1-5,TGTGCCAGTTCGGGACAGTATGGAGATCAGCCCCAGCATTTT,CASSGQYGDQPQHF
once,TRBD2,TRBV10-3,TRBJ2-7,TGTGCCATCAGTGAAGGGACTAGCGGGAGAGTCTACGAGCAGTACTTC,CAISEGTSGRVYEQYF
.,.,TRBV7-6,TRBJ1-6,TGTGCCAGCAGCTTACAGACGAATTCACCCCTCCACTTT,CASSLQTNSPLHF
.,TRBD2,TRBV5-1,TRBJ2-5,TGCGCCAGCGCCCCGGGACTAGTCGCAGAGACCCAGTACTTC,CASAPGLVAETQYF
once,.,TRBV18,TRBJ2-7,TGTGCCAGCTCTCCCGGGGTAACTTCTACCTACGAGCAGTACTTC,CASSPGVTSTYEQYF
.,.,TRBV10-2,TRBJ1-2,TGCGCCAGCAGTGAGACAGGGCTGGATGGCTACACCTTC,CASSETGLDGYTF
.,TRBD2,TRBV7-2,TRBJ2-3,TGTGCCAGCAGCTTAAGAGCGGGAGGGATAGATACGCAGTATTTT,CASSLRAGGIDTQYF
.,.,TRBV10-1,TRBJ1-2,TGCGCCAGCAGTGAGTCATTGGGAAACGGCTACACCTTC,CASSESLGNGYTF
.,.,TRBV2,TRBJ2-7,TGTGCCAGCATAAGGGGCCAAGGGTACGAGCAGTACTTC,CASIRGQGYEQYF
.,.,TRBV27,TRBJ2-7,TGTGCCAGCAGTTTAAAACCGGCCGGGGTCTCCTACGAGCAGTACTTC,CASSLKPAGVSYEQYF
once,.,TRBV18,TRBJ1-1,TGTGCCAGCTCACCATTCCTGCCAGACCAAAACACTGAAGCTTTCTTT,CASSPFLPDQNTEAFF
.,TRBD1,TRBV5-4,TRBJ2-7,TGTGCCAGCAAAAGGGACAGGGGAAATCCCGAGCAGTACTTC,CASKRDRGNPEQYF
few,.,TRBV2,TRBJ1-1,TGTGCCAGCAAGGCGAACCGGAACACTGAAGCTTTCTTT,CASKANRNTEAFF
.,.,TRBV15,TRBJ2-7,TGTGCCACCAGCAGAGATCCGGCAGGGGCCGAGCAGTACTTC,CATSRDPAGAEQYF
.,.,TRBV2,TRBJ1-2,TGTGCCAGCAGTGAAAGTAGAGTGGAAGGCTACACCTTC,CASSESRVEGYTF
.,.,TRBV4-3,TRBJ2-1,TGCGCCAGCAGCCCGAGTGGGGGAGATGTCGGGAATGAGCAGTTCTTC,CASSPSGGDVGNEQFF
.,TRBD1,TRBV6-6,TRBJ2-2,TGTGCCAGCAACCAGGGGGCGAACACCGGGGAGCTGTTTTTT,CASNQGANTGELFF
once,.,TRBV18,TRBJ2-2,TGTGCCAGCGCAGACCTCCCGACGGACACCGGGGAGCTGTTTTTT,CASADLPTDTGELFF
.,.,TRBV30,TRBJ2-2,TGTGCCTGGACCGGGACCGCTGCGAACACCGGGGAGCTGTTTTTT,CAWTGTAANTGELFF
.,TRBD2,TRBV5-8,TRBJ2-3,TGTGCCAGCAGCCACGGGACTAGCGGGAAGACAGATACGCAGTATTTT,CASSHGTSGKTDTQYF
.,.,TRBV6-1,TRBJ1-1,TGTGCCAGCGGGGGGAAAGGGATCCGTACTGAAGCTTTCTTT,CASGGKGIRTEAFF
once,TRBD1,TRBV2,TRBJ2-7,TGTGCCAGCTGGGGGACAGGAGGCTACGAGCAGTACTTC,CASWGTGGYEQYF
.,.,TRBV19,TRBJ1-5,TGTGCCAGTAGTCCCCCGTCCCAGCATTTT,CASSPPSQHF
once,.,TRBV6-6,TRBJ2-5,TGTGCCAGCAGTCAACAGGGACTCGGCCAAAGAGAGACCCAGTACTTC,CASSQQGLGQRETQYF
.,TRBD2,TRBV7-8,TRBJ2-7,TGTGCCAGCAGCTTAGAGCGGGGATCCTACTACGAGCAGTACTTC,CASSLERGSYYEQYF
.,.,TRBV20-1,TRBJ2-7,TGCAGTGCTACTGGGGACTACGAGCAGTACTTC,CSATGDYEQYF
.,.,TRBV6-5,TRBJ1-6,TGTGCCAGCAGGTCAACGGGAGTGAATTCACCCCTCCACTTT,CASRSTGVNSPLHF
.,.,TRBV7-2,TRBJ1-5,TGTGCCAGCAGCCAGGCGGGCAGGGGCGTTAATCAGCCCCAGCATTTT,CASSQAGRGVNQPQHF